This record concerns one T cell receptor beta chain sequence. No cognate antigen has been identified for it. Per-nucleotide qualities are absent, and no much larger clonotype sits a single base away. The sample comes from a study of blood T cell repertoires in COVID-19 (dated by TCRdb to about 2020). Study-wide context: Samples from collaborators originated in the United States, Italy and Spain and spanned both the acute and convalescent phases of COVID-19. The prospective study material was composed of cDNA or gDNA derived from T cells, B-cell-depleted T cells, or PBMCs. Subjects who had been exposed to COVID-19, were actively infected with it, or had recovered from it provided the deeply sampled blood TCRbeta repertoires that made up the dataset. The repertoires were released in a freely available public database meant as a resource for research on the immune response to SARS-CoV-2. The samples were drawn from the first 160 participants of the ongoing ImmuneRACE study and from more than 1,000 subjects provided by 6 global collaborators. Sample metadata almost always included a de-identified subject ID, COVID-19 status, age in years and sex. HLA class I and class II types, where available, came from metadata supplied by the sample provider rather than from assay-based typing.

CDR1 and CDR2, looked up from the germline V gene, are KGHSH and LQKENI. V gives up 5 bases and J gives up 9 bases, and the segment between their germline ends measures 14 bases. Including cysteine and phenylalanine, the CDR3 has 13 amino acids. Only CDR3 DNA remains: 39 bases, in frame from the first base. One collaborating source in Seattle enrolled patients during active infection and followed them longitudinally through the course of disease. Collaborating institutions collected whole blood in K2EDTA tubes following their own protocols. For TCRbeta analysis, collaborators shipped samples as frozen whole blood, isolated PBMCs, or DNA extracted from either of those sample types. What the study reported, not specific to this receptor: The quantity of clinical and demographic metadata differed by source and by participant and was supplied without curation.

TCRbeta CDR3 regions were amplified from genomic DNA using the immunoSEQ Assay, a bias-controlled multiplex PCR. Concerning the study's data processing: The number of nucleated cells in each sample was estimated by amplification of reference gene primers within the assay. Sequence reads were collapsed and filtered to measure the absolute abundance of every unique TCRbeta CDR3 rearrangement. For each sample, productive Simpson clonality was calculated as the square root of Simpson's diversity index across productive rearrangements. What TCRdb holds here is the immuneACCESS table cut down to in-frame rearrangements. Part of the clones is not present; checked against another copy, under half of the missing clones reflect an unresolved V gene, and the others are unexplained. The D gene and trimming were derived from the DNA, and the V and J assignments and clone size from that table. This sample lists roughly 220,000 clones; 82% were detected once. The top ten clonotypes cover 8% to 9% of the sample.

Sequencing was performed on peripheral blood. This clonotype was obtained from a woman aged 80 or over with COVID-19, enrolled during active disease. Here the chain combines TRBV18 and TRBJ1-5; no D segment can be confidently identified. The sequence in DNA is TGTGCCAGCTCAGATGAGAGGAGCAGGCCCCAGCATTTT. The translation is CASSDERSRPQHF.